A selection of T cell receptor beta chains follows, all from one sample in a study of T cell responses to AZD1222 COVID-19 vaccine. Only in-frame clones appear in the TCRdb table, and some are missing; sequencing was by immunoSEQ multiplex PCR. In the table there are 180,000 or so clones, 93% of which are singletons. Sequenced material: peripheral blood, taken on day 0 of AZD1222 vaccination. Receptors were obtained from an adult in good health. Both conserved end residues are trimmed from each CDR3.

>TRBJ1-6|TRBV5-1
ASSFQGNNSPLH
>TRBJ1-1|TRBV14
ASSPLGSLNTEAF
>TRBJ1-2|TRBV18
ASSPLRQGAVYGYT
>TRBJ1-2|TRBV5-1
ASSLDPGANYGYT
>TRBJ2-7|TRBV6-6
ASSRGQGAERGDFYEQY
>TRBJ2-1|TRBV6-5
ASTPRRGALNEQF
>TRBJ2-7|TRBV6-5
ASSLGTVPSYEQY
>TRBJ2-7|TRBV2
ASSGTSYEQY
>TRBJ2-3|TRBV5-1
ASSGQGGTDTQY
>TRBJ1-2|TRBV7-9
ASSGSREPIYGYT
>TRBJ2-5|TRBV29-1
SVARDSRETQY
>TRBJ2-1|TRBV30
AWSSKLAGGGNEQF
>TRBJ2-5|TRBV7-8
ASTPPGQAIETQY
>TRBJ1-4|TRBV18
ASSPRRVQDNEKLF
>TRBJ2-1|TRBV6-5
ASSFRAEGEQF
>TRBJ1-2|TRBV5-6
ASSLWQGALLGGYT
>TRBJ2-6|TRBV5-1
ASHDRGPGANVLT
>TRBJ2-2|TRBV5-5
ASITPGLATKNTGELF
>TRBJ1-1|TRBV19
ASSITGATEAF
>TRBJ1-6|TRBV27
ASSLRQGEGSPLH
>TRBJ1-4|TRBV6-1
ASSDWEGTGIAWDEKLF
>TRBJ2-2|TRBV13
ASSSDRANTGELF
>TRBJ1-1|TRBV5-6
ASSFRRTNMNTEAF
>TRBJ1-1|TRBV2
ASSAQGYNTEAF
>TRBJ1-1|TRBV29-1
SVDARTEAF
>TRBJ2-2|TRBV11-2
ASSLTSGTGELF
>TRBJ2-5|TRBV6-6
ASSPLQETQY
>TRBJ1-6|TRBV6-4
ASSDRPGQTIRSLH
>TRBJ1-6|TRBV6-4
ASSTGTEVSPLH
>TRBJ2-2|TRBV11-3
ASSSRAGELF
>TRBJ1-5|TRBV6-5
ASSLQGSNQPQH
>TRBJ1-4|TRBV14
ASSSIGSSNEKLF
>TRBJ1-1|TRBV18
ASSPPADGQSEAF
>TRBJ1-1|TRBV2
ASSFGTPNQGTEAF
>TRBJ1-4|TRBV27
ASTWGTGRKFEKLF
>TRBJ2-2|TRBV5-8
ASSGPSRANTGELF
>TRBJ1-6|TRBV2
ASSEVANSPLH
>TRBJ1-2|TRBV2
ASSRHPRQSYGYT
>TRBJ1-3|TRBV11-2
ASSSTAVHGNTIY
>TRBJ1-1|TRBV12-3/TRBV12-4
ASSQGWNTEAF
>TRBJ1-1|TRBV18
ASSPPGEDRYTEAF
>TRBJ1-1|TRBV5-1
ASSGTGGVFEAF
>TRBJ1-4|TRBV29-1
SVADEKLF
>TRBJ1-3|TRBV29-1
SVWRQSSGNTIY
>TRBJ1-6|TRBV12-3/TRBV12-4
ASSLAGSPLH
>TRBJ1-4|TRBV24-1
AISPDEKLF
>TRBJ2-5|TRBV7-6
ASSLVAGGSETQY
>TRBJ1-2|TRBV12-3/TRBV12-4
ASSRGDYGYT